These 8 T cell receptor beta chains share one sample of origin, sequenced in a study of blood T cell repertoires in COVID-19 (dated by TCRdb to the early 2020s). The method was the immunoSEQ multiplex PCR assay. TCRdb limited this immuneACCESS table to in-frame rearrangements with V and J called. A share of clones is missing; checked studies link under half to unresolved V genes, and the rest is unexplained. The sample has some 250,000 clones on record, around 84% of them singletons. Approximately 6.8% of the sample is taken by the ten largest. Sequenced sample: peripheral blood. The receptors come from a woman in her 70s with active or convalescent COVID-19.

This chain joins TRBV21-1 and TRBJ1-1; the table's D gene call, TRBD1, was not cross checked with the DNA. TRBV21-1 is recorded as a pseudogene. The CDR3 runs 15 residues. Written as DNA, the CDR3 is TGTGCCAGCAGGATTAAACCTGGGACAGGGGGTGAAGCTTTCTTT. It translates to CASRIKPGTGGEAFF.

V and J are TRBV7-9 and TRBJ1-3; D gene unclear. Looked up from germline, CDR1 is SEHNR and CDR2 is FQNEAQ (reference sequence). The CDR3 is 16 residues long. Between the trimmed V and J ends, which lost 4 bases and 0 bases, there was a span of 13 bases. CDR3 residues: CASSSSVRGSGNTIYF. CDR3 DNA sequence: TGTGCCAGCAGCTCCTCGGTGCGGGGCTCTGGAAACACCATATATTTT.

The V and J genes are TRBV4-3 and TRBJ1-5, with a weak D call TRBD1 (5 bases). Germline V CDR1 and CDR2: LGHNA, YSLEER. Deletions cut 0 bases from V and 9 bases from J, with 21 bases between. The CDR3 consists of 17 residues. CDR3 DNA: TGCGCCAGCAGCCAAGACGGGGGGAAACGATCCGCGGGGCCCCAGCATTTT. The encoded protein is CASSQDGGKRSAGPQHF.

The V gene is TRBV14, the J gene TRBJ2-5; D may be TRBD2 (6 bases). Trimming stripped 5 bases from V and 5 bases from J, with 18 bases between. There are 15 residues in the CDR3. Germline assignment: CDR1 SGHDN and CDR2 FVKESK. CDR3 region: CASSADYGGTETQYF. CDR3 coding DNA: TGTGCCAGCAGCGCGGACTATGGAGGAACGGAGACCCAGTACTTC.

This chain uses TRBV18 with TRBJ1-3; the match to TRBD1 covers 8 bases. This CDR3 is 18 amino acids long. Germline V CDR1 and CDR2: KGHSH, LQKENI. The junction had 14 bases not matched to a gene; V was cut back by 3 bases and J by 4 bases. DNA of the CDR3: TGTGCCAGCTCACCGACTACTACCGGGACAGGTGGAGGAAACACCATATATTTT. Protein sequence: CASSPTTTGTGGGNTIYF.

J is TRBJ2-3 and V is TRBV7-2; tentative D call: TRBD2 (7 bases). Germline CDR1 is SGHTA and CDR2 is FQGNSA. V shed 0 bases and J shed 2 bases, with 21 bases lying between them. The CDR3 is made up of 19 amino acids. For the CDR3, the DNA is TGTGCCAGCAGCTTAGCGCTTGTCGCGGGGGCCCGACCCACAGATACGCAGTATTTT. Residues: CASSLALVAGARPTDTQYF.

This clone occurred a few times. The CDR3 spells CASSLAGTGTYNEQFF. Here the CDR3 DNA reads TGTGCCAGCAGCTTAGCTGGGACAGGGACTTACAATGAGCAGTTCTTC. The gene calls are TRBV7-2 and TRBJ2-1; 9 nucleotides align to TRBD1. The V gene end was trimmed by 0 bases and the J gene end by 4 bases; junction bases not matched to a gene: 4. The germline CDR1 and CDR2 sequences are SGHTA and FQGNSA. The length of the CDR3 is 16 residues.

The genes are TRBV7-2 and TRBJ2-7; D might be TRBD1 (5 bases). The germline CDR1 and CDR2 sequences are SGHTA and FQGNSA. V was pared by 5 bases and J by 3 bases, with 23 bases between. This CDR3 is 17 amino acids long. The CDR3 is CASSTEPPGNTFYEQYF. The CDR3 DNA sequence: TGTGCCAGCAGCACGGAGCCCCCAGGGAATACGTTCTACGAGCAGTACTTC. The full variable domain, in which reference TRBV7-2 and TRBJ2-7 provide the parts outside the CDR3, is GAGVSQSPSNKVTEKGKDVELRCDPISGHTALYWYRQSLGQGLEFLIYFQGNSAPDKSGLPSDRFSAERTGGSVSTLTIQRTQQEDSAVYLCASSTEPPGNTFYEQYFGPGTRLTVT.